This TCR beta chain was captured by sequencing in a study of pediatric ulcerative colitis. The method was immunoSEQ multiplex PCR; TCRdb's version includes in-frame clones alone and lacks a portion of them. This sample has roughly 14,000 clones; 80% to 90% occur once, and the top ten carry 0.95% to 1%. CDR1 is MDHEN, CDR2 SYDVKM, per germline. CDR3 length equals 11 residues. V was shortened by 8 bases and J by 10 bases, with 14 bases between the two germline ends. The sequenced material came from blood. The receptor was derived from a boy between 10 and 17 years old with moderate ulcerative colitis. The chain combines TRBV28 with TRBJ1-1; possible D gene TRBD1, 6 bases. CDR3 residues: CASFHRGGAFF. CDR3 DNA sequence: TGTGCCAGCTTTCACAGAGGGGGAGCTTTCTTT.